This is a list of T cell receptor beta chains from one sample in a study of blood T cells in healthy people across ages. A single record per CDR3 protein comes from TCRdb applying MiXCR to the 5' RACE reads. In the table there are about 1.8 million distinct CDR3 sequences, 49% of which are singletons. Sequencing used blood. Every receptor here comes from a woman aged 40 to 55 in good health. The CDR3 runs from the conserved cysteine through the conserved F or W. The D gene is left open where the match is weak. Part of the rows lack a size; the others show once, few, many or a class for expanded clones.

-,TRBV4-3,TRBJ1-2,-,TGCGCCAGCAGCGAAGGACATAGGGCGGACTATGGCTACACCTTC,CASSEGHRADYGYTF
TRBD1,TRBV7-2,TRBJ1-5,few,TGTGCCAGCAGCCCGGGGACAGGGGCTTATCAGCCCCAGCATTTT,CASSPGTGAYQPQHF
TRBD1,TRBV9,TRBJ2-5,-,TGTGCCAGCAGCCAGGACAGGGTGTCTTCAGAGACCCAGTACTTC,CASSQDRVSSETQYF
TRBD1,TRBV12-3/TRBV12-4,TRBJ2-5,few,TGTGCCAGCAACCAACAGGGGGAGACCCAGTACTTC,CASNQQGETQYF
TRBD1,TRBV20-1,TRBJ1-4,-,TGCAGTGCTAGAGAAAGACAGGGCCGCAATGAAAAACTGTTTTTT,CSARERQGRNEKLFF
-,TRBV20-1,TRBJ2-5,-,TGCAGGGCTGGGACCGATTTGGGGGAGACCCAGTACTTC,CRAGTDLGETQYF
-,TRBV7-9,TRBJ2-4,few,TGTGCCAGCAGCTTAGCGTTGGGCGGACAAAACATTCAGTACTTC,CASSLALGGQNIQYF
-,TRBV9,TRBJ2-5,-,TGTGCCAGCAGCGAGGATGCCGGGATTATAGAGACCCAGTACTTC,CASSEDAGIIETQYF
-,TRBV28,TRBJ1-2,-,TGTGCCAGCAGTTTAAACAACAGGGTTGGCTACACCTTC,CASSLNNRVGYTF
-,TRBV5-1,TRBJ2-3,-,TGCGCCAGCAGCGGCCTACAGGGAGTTTTAGATACGCAGTATTTT,CASSGLQGVLDTQYF
TRBD1,TRBV5-1,TRBJ1-1,few,TGCGCCAGCAGCCCGGGACAGGGGGCAAACACTGAAGCTTTCTTT,CASSPGQGANTEAFF
-,TRBV20-1,TRBJ1-6,-,TGCAGTGCCCATAGATCCGGGACATCAGGAAATTCACCCCTCCACTTT,CSAHRSGTSGNSPLHF
TRBD1,TRBV5-5,TRBJ2-7,few,TGTGCCAGCAGCTCTACCGGGACAGGATCGGAGCAGTACTTC,CASSSTGTGSEQYF
TRBD1,TRBV11-3,TRBJ2-1,-,TGTGCCAGCAGCCACAGGGGGCTTTACAATGAGCAGTTCTTC,CASSHRGLYNEQFF
TRBD2,TRBV6-6,TRBJ2-5,-,TGTGCCAGCACCAAAGGACTAGCGGGGTTAGAGACCCAGTACTTC,CASTKGLAGLETQYF
-,TRBV7-9,TRBJ2-7,-,TGTGCCAGCAGACTCGGACGCCGAGAAGCCTACGAGCAGTACTTC,CASRLGRREAYEQYF
-,TRBV20-1,TRBJ2-7,-,TGCAGTGCTAGATCGAAGGGACTTAGCGAGCAGTACTTC,CSARSKGLSEQYF
-,TRBV20-1,TRBJ2-5,few,TGCAGTGCTACACTTAGGGGTCGGGAGACCCAGTACTTC,CSATLRGRETQYF
-,TRBV7-2,TRBJ2-1,-,TGTGCCAGCAGCTTGTTTAGCCCTACTTACAATGAGCAGTTCTTC,CASSLFSPTYNEQFF
TRBD2,TRBV29-1,TRBJ2-5,few,TGCAGCGTTACGATAACTAGCGGGGGACAGACCCAGTACTTC,CSVTITSGGQTQYF
-,TRBV6-2/TRBV6-3,TRBJ2-5,-,TGTGCCAGCAGTTACGCCCGGCGGGACGGGCAGTACTTC,CASSYARRDGQYF
-,TRBV6-5,TRBJ1-4,-,TGTGCCAGCAGTTACTCGTCGGAGGCCGGCTTTAATGAAAAACTGTTTTTT,CASSYSSEAGFNEKLFF
TRBD1,TRBV20-1,TRBJ1-1,-,TGCAGTGCTACTGGACAGGGAGGGTGGAACACTGAAGCTTTCTTT,CSATGQGGWNTEAFF
-,TRBV14,TRBJ2-1,once,TGTGCCAGCAGCCAAGGGTCGGGAATCGGTGAGCAGTTCTTC,CASSQGSGIGEQFF
TRBD2,TRBV2,TRBJ2-1,-,TGTGCCAGCAGTGAAAGTGAGCGGGGGGGCAATGAGCAGTTCTTC,CASSESERGGNEQFF
-,TRBV4-1,TRBJ2-7,-,TGCGCCAGCAGCCCTCAACCCGGGCAGTCAAACTACGAGCAGTACTTC,CASSPQPGQSNYEQYF
-,TRBV29-1,TRBJ2-5,-,TGCAGCGTTGAAGCCCGGGACCGTGGTGTAAATGAGCAGTACTTC,CSVEARDRGVNEQYF
TRBD1,TRBV6-1,TRBJ2-5,-,TGTGCCAGCAGAGCGACAGGGGGAGGGAAGACCCAGTACTTC,CASRATGGGKTQYF
-,TRBV24-1,TRBJ2-7,-,TGTGCCACCAGTGATTTAAGGTCTCAGGGTTCGTACAATGAGCAGTACTTC,CATSDLRSQGSYNEQYF
TRBD1,TRBV2,TRBJ1-4,-,TGTGCCAGCAGTGATCCCGACAGGGGCAATGAAAAACTGTTTTTT,CASSDPDRGNEKLFF
-,TRBV4-1,TRBJ1-2,once,TGCGCCAGCAGCCAAGGGTCTGGGATTATTAACTATGGCTACACCTTC,CASSQGSGIINYGYTF
-,TRBV28,TRBJ2-7,once,TGTGCCAGCAGAGCTGGGCACAGCTTATACGAGCAGTACTTC,CASRAGHSLYEQYF
TRBD1,TRBV5-6,TRBJ1-2,-,TGTGCCAGCAGCGCGGTGGACAGGAACTATGGCTACACCTTC,CASSAVDRNYGYTF
TRBD1,TRBV5-1,TRBJ2-1,-,TGCGCCAGCAGCTTGTTACCCGGGACAGGGGTCAATGAGCAGTTCTTC,CASSLLPGTGVNEQFF
-,TRBV5-1,TRBJ2-5,few,TGCGCCAGCAATGGAGAGACCCAGTACTTC,CASNGETQYF
TRBD1,TRBV12-3/TRBV12-4,TRBJ2-1,-,TGTGCCAGCAGTTTTCCGGGACAGGGGGCCAGTGAGCAGTTCTTC,CASSFPGQGASEQFF
TRBD2,TRBV28,TRBJ2-7,-,TGTGCCAGCAGTTCCCTAGTCCCGACTAGCGGGGGGGCGTATGGTTCCAACGAGCAGTACTTC,CASSSLVPTSGGAYGSNEQYF
TRBD2,TRBV7-2,TRBJ2-5,-,TGTGCCAGCAGCGTAGAACCCCGGACTAGCGGGGGCCAAGAGACCCAGTACTTC,CASSVEPRTSGGQETQYF
-,TRBV29-1,TRBJ2-1,-,TGCAGTATGGGCAGGGGTCTGTTCGATGAGCAGTTCTTC,CSMGRGLFDEQFF
TRBD1,TRBV5-1,TRBJ2-1,few,TGCGCCAGCAGCTTGGGTCTGTCGGGACAGGGGATGATGCAGTTCTTC,CASSLGLSGQGMMQFF
-,TRBV11-1,TRBJ2-1,-,TGTGCCAGCAGCCCGCAGGGTTTTGGTGAGCAGTTCTTC,CASSPQGFGEQFF
TRBD2,TRBV20-1,TRBJ2-1,few,TGCAGTGGATTGGCCGGGGGGAGCTCCTACAATGAGCAGTTCTTC,CSGLAGGSSYNEQFF
-,TRBV4-3,TRBJ1-2,-,TGCGCCAGCGGCCAGAGGGGAAAGACAGAGGCGGTCTATGGCTACACCTTC,CASGQRGKTEAVYGYTF
-,TRBV2,TRBJ2-7,-,TGTGCCAGCAGGGGGGACGGCTACGAGCAGTACTTC,CASRGDGYEQYF